These T cell receptor beta chains were read from a single sample in a study of cytomegalovirus exposure and HLA in healthy donors. The method was immunoSEQ multiplex PCR; TCRdb's version includes in-frame clones alone and lacks a portion of them. The top ten clones hold 1% to 1.5% of a sample with roughly 330,000 clones, about 85% of them seen once. Sequenced material: PBMCs. Receptor source: a woman between 25 and 40 years old in good health and CMV-seropositive. CDR3s include the opening cysteine and the closing phenylalanine or tryptophan. The order of the fields is clone size, D gene, V gene, J gene, CDR3 protein, CDR3 DNA. D genes are given only for firm matches. Clone size is stated in some rows and not others, as once, few, many or a class when expanded.

clone size: NA; D gene: NA; V gene: TRBV27; J gene: TRBJ1-2; CDR3 protein: CASSSTARDGYTF; CDR3 DNA: TGTGCCAGCAGTTCGACAGCGAGAGACGGCTACACCTTC
clone size: NA; D gene: NA; V gene: TRBV7-2; J gene: TRBJ2-3; CDR3 protein: CASSPEPSSAQYF; CDR3 DNA: TGTGCCAGCAGCCCTGAACCATCCTCCGCGCAGTATTTT
clone size: NA; D gene: NA; V gene: TRBV5-1; J gene: TRBJ2-1; CDR3 protein: CASSRLPGDYNEQFF; CDR3 DNA: TGCGCCAGCAGCCGCCTCCCGGGGGACTACAATGAGCAGTTCTTC
clone size: NA; D gene: NA; V gene: TRBV2; J gene: TRBJ2-7; CDR3 protein: CASRDLSYEQYF; CDR3 DNA: TGTGCCAGCCGGGACTTATCCTACGAGCAGTACTTC
clone size: once; D gene: NA; V gene: TRBV5-4; J gene: TRBJ1-1; CDR3 protein: CASSFRAGNTEAFF; CDR3 DNA: TGTGCCAGCAGCTTCAGGGCCGGGAACACTGAAGCTTTCTTT
clone size: NA; D gene: NA; V gene: TRBV5-1; J gene: TRBJ2-7; CDR3 protein: CASSRGWAHPQKEQYF; CDR3 DNA: TGCGCCAGCAGCCGGGGGTGGGCTCACCCGCAGAAAGAGCAGTACTTC
clone size: NA; D gene: TRBD2; V gene: TRBV30; J gene: TRBJ2-7; CDR3 protein: CACQTGGHEQYF; CDR3 DNA: TGTGCCTGTCAGACGGGAGGCCACGAGCAGTACTTC
clone size: once; D gene: TRBD2; V gene: TRBV6-4; J gene: TRBJ2-1; CDR3 protein: CASSDRLAGGPLRQFF; CDR3 DNA: TGTGCCAGCAGTGATCGGCTAGCGGGGGGCCCACTAAGGCAGTTCTTC
clone size: NA; D gene: NA; V gene: TRBV9; J gene: TRBJ2-5; CDR3 protein: CASSVAGAQETQYF; CDR3 DNA: TGTGCCAGCAGCGTCGCGGGGGCACAAGAGACCCAGTACTTC
clone size: once; D gene: TRBD2; V gene: TRBV9; J gene: TRBJ2-1; CDR3 protein: CASSVEPGGIYNEQFF; CDR3 DNA: TGTGCCAGCAGCGTAGAACCGGGGGGGATATACAATGAGCAGTTCTTC
clone size: NA; D gene: NA; V gene: TRBV5-1; J gene: TRBJ1-2; CDR3 protein: CASSPGGNGGIRGYTF; CDR3 DNA: TGCGCCAGCAGCCCCGGAGGTAATGGGGGAATCAGGGGCTACACCTTC
clone size: NA; D gene: NA; V gene: TRBV9; J gene: TRBJ1-1; CDR3 protein: CASSVVGQSEAFF; CDR3 DNA: TGTGCCAGCAGCGTAGTTGGACAGTCTGAAGCTTTCTTT
clone size: NA; D gene: TRBD1; V gene: TRBV29-1; J gene: TRBJ1-2; CDR3 protein: CSVDRTGRSRSYGYTF; CDR3 DNA: TGCAGCGTTGATCGGACAGGCAGGTCCCGGAGTTATGGCTACACCTTC
clone size: NA; D gene: TRBD2; V gene: TRBV18; J gene: TRBJ2-1; CDR3 protein: CASSRLAGAWDEQFF; CDR3 DNA: TGTGCCAGCTCCCGCCTAGCGGGGGCGTGGGATGAGCAGTTCTTC
clone size: NA; D gene: NA; V gene: TRBV5-8; J gene: TRBJ2-5; CDR3 protein: CASSLEIAGWGIPGETQYF; CDR3 DNA: TGTGCCAGCAGCTTGGAGATCGCAGGATGGGGGATTCCGGGAGAGACCCAGTACTTC
clone size: NA; D gene: NA; V gene: TRBV5-1; J gene: TRBJ2-7; CDR3 protein: CASSLVGNYEQYF; CDR3 DNA: TGCGCCAGCAGCTTGGTGGGGAACTACGAGCAGTACTTC
clone size: NA; D gene: TRBD2; V gene: TRBV9; J gene: TRBJ2-1; CDR3 protein: CASSVVGGGEYNEQFF; CDR3 DNA: TGTGCCAGCAGCGTAGTTGGCGGGGGAGAGTACAATGAGCAGTTCTTC
clone size: few; D gene: NA; V gene: TRBV27; J gene: TRBJ2-1; CDR3 protein: CASSFGNEQFF; CDR3 DNA: TGTGCCAGCAGTTTCGGGAATGAGCAGTTCTTC
clone size: NA; D gene: NA; V gene: TRBV7-2; J gene: TRBJ1-1; CDR3 protein: CASSQFGGLNTEAFF; CDR3 DNA: TGTGCCAGCAGCCAATTCGGGGGCCTGAACACTGAAGCTTTCTTT
clone size: NA; D gene: TRBD1; V gene: TRBV13; J gene: TRBJ2-7; CDR3 protein: CASSSTGINEQYF; CDR3 DNA: TGTGCCAGCAGCTCGACAGGGATCAACGAGCAGTACTTC
clone size: NA; D gene: TRBD2; V gene: TRBV18; J gene: TRBJ2-3; CDR3 protein: CASSTRTSGSGVTDTQYF; CDR3 DNA: TGTGCCAGCTCAACCAGGACTAGCGGGAGCGGTGTCACAGATACGCAGTATTTT
clone size: NA; D gene: NA; V gene: TRBV4-1; J gene: TRBJ2-5; CDR3 protein: CASSQEETQYF; CDR3 DNA: TGCGCCAGCAGCCAAGAAGAGACCCAGTACTTC
clone size: NA; D gene: NA; V gene: TRBV4-3; J gene: TRBJ2-7; CDR3 protein: CASSQDRRGPVDEQYF; CDR3 DNA: TGCGCCAGCAGCCAAGATCGGAGGGGGCCGGTCGACGAGCAGTACTTC
clone size: NA; D gene: TRBD1; V gene: TRBV5-6; J gene: TRBJ1-2; CDR3 protein: CASSPGQGFYGYTF; CDR3 DNA: TGTGCCAGCAGCCCCGGACAGGGGTTCTATGGCTACACCTTC
clone size: NA; D gene: NA; V gene: TRBV5-1; J gene: TRBJ2-7; CDR3 protein: CASSLDGQTYEQYF; CDR3 DNA: TGCGCCAGCAGCTTGGATGGACAGACCTACGAGCAGTACTTC
clone size: NA; D gene: NA; V gene: TRBV30; J gene: TRBJ1-4; CDR3 protein: CAWSGGLGGEKLFF; CDR3 DNA: TGTGCCTGGAGTGGGGGCTTGGGGGGAGAAAAACTGTTTTTT
clone size: NA; D gene: NA; V gene: TRBV25-1; J gene: TRBJ2-7; CDR3 protein: CASSLSGTRTYEQYF; CDR3 DNA: TGTGCCAGCAGTTTGTCCGGGACACGCACCTACGAGCAGTACTTC
clone size: NA; D gene: NA; V gene: TRBV27; J gene: TRBJ2-7; CDR3 protein: CASSLGLTYEQYF; CDR3 DNA: TGTGCCAGCAGTTTGGGCCTTACCTACGAGCAGTACTTC
clone size: NA; D gene: NA; V gene: TRBV29-1; J gene: TRBJ2-7; CDR3 protein: CSVESELSYEQYF; CDR3 DNA: TGCAGCGTTGAATCTGAGCTCTCCTACGAGCAGTACTTC
clone size: NA; D gene: NA; V gene: TRBV2; J gene: TRBJ1-1; CDR3 protein: CASSPLGIGNTEAFF; CDR3 DNA: TGTGCCAGCAGTCCTCTTGGGATAGGGAACACTGAAGCTTTCTTT
clone size: NA; D gene: NA; V gene: TRBV9; J gene: TRBJ1-6; CDR3 protein: CASSVEGTYNSPLHF; CDR3 DNA: TGTGCCAGCAGCGTAGAGGGGACCTATAATTCACCCCTCCACTTT
clone size: NA; D gene: TRBD1; V gene: TRBV2; J gene: TRBJ1-2; CDR3 protein: CASIKNTGTGGYTF; CDR3 DNA: TGTGCCAGCATCAAAAACACCGGGACAGGAGGCTACACCTTC
clone size: NA; D gene: NA; V gene: TRBV9; J gene: TRBJ2-1; CDR3 protein: CASSVGILNYNEQFF; CDR3 DNA: TGTGCCAGCAGCGTAGGTATCCTTAATTACAATGAGCAGTTCTTC
clone size: NA; D gene: NA; V gene: TRBV6-1; J gene: TRBJ2-7; CDR3 protein: CASRLTYSSYEQYF; CDR3 DNA: TGTGCCAGCAGACTTACCTATAGCTCCTACGAGCAGTACTTC
clone size: NA; D gene: NA; V gene: TRBV27; J gene: TRBJ2-7; CDR3 protein: CASSLSFSFYEQYF; CDR3 DNA: TGTGCCAGCAGTTTATCGTTCAGCTTCTACGAGCAGTACTTC
clone size: NA; D gene: TRBD2; V gene: TRBV7-8; J gene: TRBJ2-7; CDR3 protein: CASSPLAGGDYEQYF; CDR3 DNA: TGTGCCAGCAGCCCATTAGCGGGGGGTGACTACGAGCAGTACTTC
clone size: NA; D gene: NA; V gene: TRBV27; J gene: TRBJ2-1; CDR3 protein: CASSLQARGSYNEQFF; CDR3 DNA: TGTGCCAGCAGTTTGCAAGCCCGGGGCTCCTACAATGAGCAGTTCTTC